This TCR beta chain was documented in a study of cytomegalovirus exposure and HLA in healthy donors. Study-level findings and limits: In an earlier analysis, about 87% or about 30%: the productive usage of most TCR beta V segments. Analysis performed later found more than 15,000 TCR beta sequences associated with HLA alleles at 0.05 false discovery rate.

60 Vbeta and 13 Jbeta primers were used in PCR. Data came from immunoSEQ multiplex PCR; TCRdb stores just in-frame clones and leaves some out. The sample holds around 150,000 clones, less than 85% seen once. On this clone: Its antigen is unknown.

This CDR3 has 15 residues. Deletions cut 4 bases from V and 2 bases from J, with 13 bases between. Per germline, CDR1 KGHSH and CDR2 LQKENI. The rearrangement uses TRBV18 and TRBJ2-3; D is unclear. The clonotype originates from a man aged 35-49 years in good health and CMV-seronegative. Sequencing used PBMCs. The CDR3 reads CASSRPVQITDTQYF. The CDR3 DNA sequence: TGTGCCAGCTCACGACCGGTACAGATCACAGATACGCAGTATTTT.